This T cell receptor (beta chain) derives from a study of cytomegalovirus exposure and HLA in healthy donors (dated by TCRdb to about 2017). As for the study more broadly: An earlier analysis of roughly 610 of the donors reported 276 Gb of sequence data and about 120 million unique TCR beta sequences obtained from approximately 180 million T cells. Roughly 290 gigabases of sequencing data and tens of millions of unique TCR sequences made up an early release that covered fewer than 650 HLA-typed donors. The genetic ancestry cluster associated with self-reported Caucasian donors included roughly 84% of the roughly 380 genotyped donors. The study aimed to test whether signatures of past pathogen exposure could be identified by cataloging public T cell receptors. The study used immunosequencing to profile the T cell repertoires of several hundred subjects and linked those repertoires to cytomegalovirus serostatus. Along with the approximately 620-subject first cohort, a separate validation cohort of over a hundred different subjects was used. To predict cytomegalovirus infection status, the study brought together high-throughput TCR immunosequencing, statistical association of individual TCRs with disease status, and machine learning. A later analysis re-analyzed previously published TCR beta repertoires from approximately 670 donors and added high-resolution HLA genotyping to study TCR occurrence patterns. The later analysis used no new phenotypic data to find candidate immune exposures, relying instead on TCR beta sequences and their occurrence across donors. An earlier analysis of several hundred of the donors applied high-throughput TCR beta sequencing to assess whether each TCR beta V gene segment acted as functional or pseudogenic. Alongside the repertoire data, information on donor age, sex, ethnicity and CMV serostatus was compiled. Genome-wide SNP genotypes for about 65% of the roughly 670 donors were used in a later genetic analysis, which treated that subset as a discovery cohort. All discovery cohort repertoires had been generated using a single sequencing platform. HLA typing included class I and class II loci at four-digit resolution. The number of donors typed differed by locus, with about 629-640 for A, B, C, DRB1 and DQB1, around 560 for DQA1, 606 for DPA1, and some 450 for DPB1. A handful of DR-DQ haplotypes were handled as single units for association and clustering because linkage in the cohort was strong. Among roughly 400 genotyped donors of the cohort, an average of around 240,000 unique TCR beta nucleotide sequences were sequenced per donor, approximately 20% of them non-productive. Beyond this particular receptor, the publication reports: The presence/absence analyses assumed that sequencing depth was roughly uniform across donors, and that assumption may not be true. The study gave a list of about 170 TCR beta chains associated with cytomegalovirus. In a later analysis, several top co-occurrence clusters were reported to appear linked to parvovirus B19, influenza, CMV and Epstein-Barr virus. Some IMGT-functional V segments, including TRBV6-2 and TRBV6-3, could not be distinguished by the 87-base-pair reads and were therefore excluded. CMV serostatus was the only immune exposure information available for the cohort. Cytomegalovirus status was reported to be diagnosed by the classifier with high specificity and sensitivity in both the original and validation cohorts. The cohort was sequenced for TCR beta chains only, and without alpha or paired-chain data the features that could be detected were limited. Correlated functional status among segregating V segments might be attributable to linkage disequilibrium, but an unknown experimental factor could not be ruled out. A further reported finding was that TCR beta sequences accurately predicted the HLA-A and HLA-B alleles for most subjects in the first cohort. The earlier analysis of approximately 590 of the donors excluded over 15 rarely observed V segments, including chromosome 9 orphons, because counts were too low. In an earlier analysis of some 550 of the donors, most TCR beta V segments were observed in productive rearrangements about 87% or about 30% of the time, broadly matching IMGT annotations. According to a later analysis, TCR association rates differed among HLA loci, with DRB1 alleles showing the most associated TCRs and HLA-C alleles showing the fewest. Most TCR sequences were seen in very few donors, while some public TCRs were found in many individuals. A later genetic analysis associated a missense DCLRE1C variant with V-gene and J-gene trimming of TCR beta chains, and an independent cohort replicated the association. According to a later analysis, most CMV-associated TCR beta chains appeared to be HLA-restricted, and the HLA associations seemed to be driven largely by CMV exposure. In vitro tests confirmed that a few of the cytomegalovirus-associated TCR beta chains recognize cytomegalovirus antigens. It was suggested by the authors that the approach could potentially be generalized to other disease states and immunological phenotypes. At a false discovery rate of 0.05, a later analysis linked some 18,000 TCR beta sequences to specific HLA alleles. HLA typing was unavailable for some donors at each locus, so association tests used only the typed subset. When HLA alleles, especially DR and DQ, strongly co-occurred, TCR associations were difficult to assign to individual alleles. Compared with the approximately 700-donor mean, donors in an Asian-associated ancestry cluster had fewer N-insertions in productive TCRs, according to a later genetic analysis. In a later analysis, HLA-associated TCR beta chains showed more clonal expansion and lower generation probabilities than non-associated chains that were equally common. A cluster of highly shared sequence variants was judged likely to represent a technical artifact of the sequencing pipeline.

The cohort consisted of hundreds of healthy bone marrow donors. At the time of sampling, all cohort members were nominally healthy, though unrecorded immune exposures were likely present. The donor tested CMV seropositive and was one of the 289 seropositive cohort members. Every donor gave a peripheral blood sample, and the peripheral blood mononuclear cells from that sample were used for TCR beta sequencing. The Qiagen DNeasy Blood Extraction Kit was used to extract genomic DNA from the blood cell samples. The germline V gene encodes CDR1 MDHEN and CDR2 SYDVKM. The junction carries 21 bases between V and J, which are trimmed by 2 bases and 8 bases respectively. The CDR3 runs 16 residues from the cysteine to the phenylalanine. The DNA shown is the 48-base CDR3, in frame from base 1. Receptors were amplified or captured by the immunoSEQ multiplex PCR assay. The multiplex PCR relied on a mix of 60 forward primers for TCR Vbeta segments and 13 reverse primers for TCR Jbeta segments. The CDR3 region of rearranged TCR beta genes was amplified from genomic DNA by a multiplex PCR assay. Amplified TCR beta libraries were sequenced as 87-base-pair reads on the Illumina HiSeq System. For the original study's pipeline: A later analysis tallied roughly 76 million unique TCR beta chains across the 700 or so repertoires, and approximately 12 million of those chains were shared by two or more donors. Raw reads were error-corrected and collapsed into unique sequences with a nearest-neighbor algorithm that merged closely related sequences to remove PCR and sequencing errors. CDR3 sequences were aligned to IMGT reference sequences to assign V, D and J gene segments. For a sequence to be retained, at least a six-nucleotide match to both a V gene segment and a J gene segment was required. Rearrangements were classified as productive when the CDR3 lacked stop codons and remained in frame with V and J, and all other rearrangements were classified as non-productive. Following IMGT convention, CDR3 was defined as the stretch from the second conserved V-encoded cysteine up to the conserved J-encoded phenylalanine. The earlier analysis of 500 to 600 of the donors excluded sequences that lacked an unambiguous match to a single V gene segment. In an earlier analysis of 587 of the donors, V segments were called functional above 56.7% productive rearrangements and were called segregating when the between-donor standard deviation exceeded 5%. To diagnose cytomegalovirus status from the catalog of TCR beta chain sequences, a statistical classification framework was built. V and J gene assignment, in a later analysis, came from comparing TCR nucleotide sequences with IMGT/GENE-DB human TR gene sequences. A later analysis assigned CDR3 sequences and most-parsimonious VDJ recombination scenarios with the TCRdist pipeline. In a later analysis, every TCR beta chain was defined by the combination of its CDR3 amino acid sequence and its V-gene family, and reads without a unique V-gene family were dropped. As a way to deal with suspected cross-contamination and a sequencing artifact, a later analysis dropped nearly 600 nucleotide sequences that were highly shared and had low generation probability. In a later analysis, a clonal expansion index for each public chain was calculated from normalized within-repertoire ranks of inferred template counts. In a later analysis, generation probabilities were computed with a VDJ recombination model fitted to out-of-frame rearrangements, and the resulting probabilities were checked against IGoR. In a later analysis, TCR-TCR, TCR-HLA and TCR-CMV co-occurrence was scored with hypergeometric tests, and a repertoire-size bias correction was applied to TCR pairs. To estimate false discovery rates, a later analysis permuted the HLA or CMV assignments 20 times. In a later analysis, co-occurring TCRs were grouped with DBSCAN, and TCRdist sequence similarity was added when clustering was performed within HLA-allele-positive subsets. Repertoires with fewer than 30,000 or more than 120,000 public chains were left out of co-occurrence clustering, as were about 5 repertoires with anomalous nucleotide sharing. TCRdb took this table from immuneACCESS and kept in-frame rearrangements with V and J called. Such tables lack part of the clones; where checked against another copy, unresolved V genes explain under half of the gap, and the rest is unexplained. V and J calls and clone size are those listed in that table; D and trimming were worked out from the DNA. The table of this sample itemizes 200,000 to 250,000 clones. Around 1.1% of the sample rests with the top ten.

Concerning this clone: Its antigen is still unknown.

This TCR came from a girl between 2 and 10 years old in good health and CMV-seropositive. The rearranged chain carries TRBV28 and TRBJ1-2, with a tentative D gene TRBD1 over 5 matching bases. Sequenced sample: PBMCs. At the DNA level, the sequence is TGTGCCAGCAGTTTACCATCTCAAGCAGGGTATAGGGGCTACACCTTC. Its translation is CASSLPSQAGYRGYTF.